This T cell receptor (beta chain) was obtained from a study of PD-L1 blockade in urothelial cancer. Study summary: Blood drawn 3 weeks (second dose) and 6 weeks after treatment start was analyzed. Specimens of blood held a median count of roughly 150,000 T cells. Study results and limitations: Durable-benefit cases showed more tumor-associated blood clone expansion at 3 weeks.

Time point reported: pretreatment peripheral blood. Patients in the study were battling locally advanced or metastatic urothelial carcinoma. After removal of 2 bases from V and 4 bases from J, the junction contained 5 bases not matched to a gene. Germline loops: CDR1 SGHRS, CDR2 YFSETQ. There are 17 residues in the CDR3. Note on this clone: The antigen is unknown.

Repertoires were generated with immunoSEQ multiplex PCR, while TCRdb's copy carries only in-frame clones and drops some. The sample consists of some 45,000 clones, approximately 80% of them appearing once. This clonotype was sampled from a man in his fifties or sixties with urothelial cancer. The material was PBMCs, obtained around atezolizumab (anti-PD-L1) treatment. The chain uses TRBV5-1 and TRBJ2-3; 15 bases fit TRBD2. The DNA for the CDR3 is TGCGCCAGCAGCTTTAGGACTAGCGGGGGGGGTGCAGATACGCAGTATTTT. Its protein is CASSFRTSGGGADTQYF.